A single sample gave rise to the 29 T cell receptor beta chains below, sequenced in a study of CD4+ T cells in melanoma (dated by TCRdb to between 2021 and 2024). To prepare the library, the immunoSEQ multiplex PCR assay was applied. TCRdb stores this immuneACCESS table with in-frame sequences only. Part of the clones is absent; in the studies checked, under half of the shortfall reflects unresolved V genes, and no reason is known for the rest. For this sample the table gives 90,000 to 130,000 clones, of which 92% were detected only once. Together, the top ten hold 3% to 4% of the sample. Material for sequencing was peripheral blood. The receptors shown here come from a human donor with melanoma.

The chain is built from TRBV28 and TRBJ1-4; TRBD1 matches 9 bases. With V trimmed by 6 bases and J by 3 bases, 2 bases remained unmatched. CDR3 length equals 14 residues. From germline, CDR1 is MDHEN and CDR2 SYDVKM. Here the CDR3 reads CASRDRGANEKLFF. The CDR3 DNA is TGTGCCAGCAGGGACAGGGGTGCTAATGAAAAACTGTTTTTT.

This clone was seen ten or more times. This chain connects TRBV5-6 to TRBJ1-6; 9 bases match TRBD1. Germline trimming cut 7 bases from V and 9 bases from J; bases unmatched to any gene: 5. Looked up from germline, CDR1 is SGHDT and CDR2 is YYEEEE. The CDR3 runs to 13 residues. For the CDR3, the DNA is TGTGCCAGCGGCACAGGGGGCGGTTCACCCCTCCACTTT. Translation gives CASGTGGGSPLHF.

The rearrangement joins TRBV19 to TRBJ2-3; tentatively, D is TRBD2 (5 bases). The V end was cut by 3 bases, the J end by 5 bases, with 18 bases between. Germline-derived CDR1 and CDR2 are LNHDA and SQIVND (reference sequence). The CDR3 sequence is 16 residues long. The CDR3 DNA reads TGTGCCAGTAGTATCCCCAAGGGAGCCGTCGGAGATACGCAGTATTTT. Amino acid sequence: CASSIPKGAVGDTQYF. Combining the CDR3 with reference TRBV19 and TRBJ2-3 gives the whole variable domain DGGITQSPKYLFRKEGQNVTLSCEQNLNHDAMYWYRQDPGQGLRLIYYSQIVNDFQKGDIAEGYSVSREKKESFPLTVTSAQKNPTAFYLCASSIPKGAVGDTQYFGPGTRLTVL.

DNA for the CDR3: TGCAGCGTTGAAGGTTTCTCACTAGCGGGAGAAGAGCAGTACTTC. Its protein product is CSVEGFSLAGEEQYF. The chain links TRBV29-1 to TRBJ2-7, with 11 bases fitting TRBD2. The CDR3 spans 15 residues. Germline lookup yields CDR1 SQVTM and CDR2 ANQGSEA. The trim removed 1 base at V and 7 bases at J, leaving 9 bases unmatched.

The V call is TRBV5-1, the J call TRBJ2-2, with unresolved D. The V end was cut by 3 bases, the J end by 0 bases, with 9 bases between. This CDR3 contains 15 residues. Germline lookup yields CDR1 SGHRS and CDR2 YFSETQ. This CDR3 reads CASSSTGSNTGELFF. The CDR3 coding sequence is TGCGCCAGCAGCTCGACCGGGTCGAACACCGGGGAGCTGTTTTTT.

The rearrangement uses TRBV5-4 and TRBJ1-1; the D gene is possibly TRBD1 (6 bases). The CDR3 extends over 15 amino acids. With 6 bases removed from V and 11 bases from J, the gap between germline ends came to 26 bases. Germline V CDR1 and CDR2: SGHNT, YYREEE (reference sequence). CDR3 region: CASTFFDRREMGAFF. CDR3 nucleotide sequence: TGTGCCAGCACCTTTTTTGACAGGAGGGAAATGGGTGCTTTCTTT.

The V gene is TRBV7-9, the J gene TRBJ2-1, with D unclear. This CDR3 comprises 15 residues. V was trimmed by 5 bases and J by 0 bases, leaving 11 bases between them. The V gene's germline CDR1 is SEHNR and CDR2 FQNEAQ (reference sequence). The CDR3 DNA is TGTGCCAGCAGCCCGTATGCGGTCTCCTACAATGAGCAGTTCTTC. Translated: CASSPYAVSYNEQFF.

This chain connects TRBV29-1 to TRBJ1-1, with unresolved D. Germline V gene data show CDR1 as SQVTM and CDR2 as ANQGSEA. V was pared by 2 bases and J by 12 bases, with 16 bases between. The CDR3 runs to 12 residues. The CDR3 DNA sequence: TGCAGCGTTGAAAGCAGTCACCTCGAACCTTTCTTT. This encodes CSVESSHLEPFF.

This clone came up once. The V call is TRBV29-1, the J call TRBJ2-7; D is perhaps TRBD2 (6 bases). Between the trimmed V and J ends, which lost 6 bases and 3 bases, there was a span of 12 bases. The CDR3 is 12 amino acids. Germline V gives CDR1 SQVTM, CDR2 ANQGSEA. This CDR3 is CSVAGTLYEQYF. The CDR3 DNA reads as TGCAGCGTCGCCGGGACTCTCTACGAGCAGTACTTC.

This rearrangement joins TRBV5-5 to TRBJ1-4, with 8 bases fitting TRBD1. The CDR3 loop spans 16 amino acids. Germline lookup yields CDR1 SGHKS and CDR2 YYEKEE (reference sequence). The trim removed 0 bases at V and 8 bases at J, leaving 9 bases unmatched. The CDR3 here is CASSLAGGTGGEKLFF. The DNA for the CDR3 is TGTGCCAGCAGCTTGGCCGGCGGGACAGGCGGCGAAAAACTGTTTTTT.

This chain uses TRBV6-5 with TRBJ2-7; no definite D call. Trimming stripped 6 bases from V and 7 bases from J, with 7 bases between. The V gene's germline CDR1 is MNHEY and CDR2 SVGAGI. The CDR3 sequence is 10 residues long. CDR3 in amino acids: CASSAREQYF. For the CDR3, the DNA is TGTGCCAGCAGCGCACGGGAGCAGTACTTC.

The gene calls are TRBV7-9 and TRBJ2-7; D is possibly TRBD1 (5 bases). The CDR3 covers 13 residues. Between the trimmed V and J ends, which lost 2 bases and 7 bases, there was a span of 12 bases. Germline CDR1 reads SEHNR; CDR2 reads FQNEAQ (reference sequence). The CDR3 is CASSLTQVGEQYF. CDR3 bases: TGTGCCAGCAGCTTAACACAGGTCGGAGAGCAGTACTTC.

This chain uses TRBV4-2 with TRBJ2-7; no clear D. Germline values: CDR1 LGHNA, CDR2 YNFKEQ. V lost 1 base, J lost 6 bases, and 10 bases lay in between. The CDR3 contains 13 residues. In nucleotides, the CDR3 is TGTGCCAGCAGCCAAGGGTCCCCTAGCGAGCAGTACTTC. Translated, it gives CASSQGSPSEQYF.

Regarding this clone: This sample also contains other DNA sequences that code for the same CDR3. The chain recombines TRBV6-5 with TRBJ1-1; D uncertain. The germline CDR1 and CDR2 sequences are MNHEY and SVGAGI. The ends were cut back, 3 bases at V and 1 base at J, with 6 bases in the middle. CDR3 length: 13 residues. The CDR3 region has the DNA TGTGCCAGCAGTTATCTGGGGAACACTGAAGCTTTCTTT. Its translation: CASSYLGNTEAFF.

The chain's CDR3 is CASSQDGASGAYNEQFF. The CDR3 DNA follows: TGCGCCAGCAGCCAAGATGGGGCGTCGGGTGCCTACAATGAGCAGTTCTTC. This chain links TRBV4-1 with TRBJ2-1, with D perhaps matching TRBD1 (5 bases). Trimming left V 0 bases short and J 2 bases short, with 14 bases between. CDR3 length equals 17 residues. Looked up from germline, CDR1 is MGHRA and CDR2 is YSYEKL.

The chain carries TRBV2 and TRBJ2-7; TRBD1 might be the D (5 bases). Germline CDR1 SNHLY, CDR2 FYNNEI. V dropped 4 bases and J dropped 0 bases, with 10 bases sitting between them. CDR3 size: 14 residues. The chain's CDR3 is CASSGGLSSYEQYF. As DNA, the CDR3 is TGTGCCAGCAGTGGGGGCCTTAGCTCCTACGAGCAGTACTTC.

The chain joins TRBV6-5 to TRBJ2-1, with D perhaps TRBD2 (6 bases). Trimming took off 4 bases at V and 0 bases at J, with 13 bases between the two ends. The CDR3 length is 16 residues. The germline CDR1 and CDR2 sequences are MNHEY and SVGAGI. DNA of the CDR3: TGTGCCAGCAGTTTGACGGACTATAGCTCCTACAATGAGCAGTTCTTC. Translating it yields CASSLTDYSSYNEQFF.

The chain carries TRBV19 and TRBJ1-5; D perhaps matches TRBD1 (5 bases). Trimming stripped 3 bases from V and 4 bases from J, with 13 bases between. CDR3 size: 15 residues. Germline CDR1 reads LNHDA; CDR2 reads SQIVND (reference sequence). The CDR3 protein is CASSISAGFNQPQHF. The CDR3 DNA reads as TGTGCCAGTAGTATTAGTGCAGGGTTTAATCAGCCCCAGCATTTT.

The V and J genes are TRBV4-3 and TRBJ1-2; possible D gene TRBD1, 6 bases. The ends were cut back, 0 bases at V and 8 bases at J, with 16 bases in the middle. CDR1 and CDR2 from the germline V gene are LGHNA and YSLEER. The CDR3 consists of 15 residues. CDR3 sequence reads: CASSQETGARGGYTF. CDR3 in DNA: TGCGCCAGCAGCCAAGAAACGGGGGCGCGGGGGGGCTACACCTTC.

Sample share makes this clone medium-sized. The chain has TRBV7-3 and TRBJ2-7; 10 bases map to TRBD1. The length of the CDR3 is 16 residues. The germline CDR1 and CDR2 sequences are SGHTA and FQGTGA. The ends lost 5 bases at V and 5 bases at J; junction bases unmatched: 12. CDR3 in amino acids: CASSPNWGTGVDEQYF. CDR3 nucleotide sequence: TGTGCCAGCAGCCCTAATTGGGGGACAGGGGTCGACGAGCAGTACTTC.

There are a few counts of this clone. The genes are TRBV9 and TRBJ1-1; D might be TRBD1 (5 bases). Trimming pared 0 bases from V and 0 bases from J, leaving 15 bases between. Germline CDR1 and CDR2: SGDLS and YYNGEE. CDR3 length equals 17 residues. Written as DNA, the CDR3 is TGTGCCAGCAGCGTAGCTTCGCAGGGATGGATGAACACTGAAGCTTTCTTT. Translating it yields CASSVASQGWMNTEAFF.

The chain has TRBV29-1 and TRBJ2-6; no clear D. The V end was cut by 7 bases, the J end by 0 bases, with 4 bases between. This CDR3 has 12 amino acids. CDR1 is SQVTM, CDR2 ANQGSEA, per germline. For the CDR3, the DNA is TGCAGCGCGAGCTCTGGGGCCAACGTCCTGACTTTC. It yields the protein CSASSGANVLTF.

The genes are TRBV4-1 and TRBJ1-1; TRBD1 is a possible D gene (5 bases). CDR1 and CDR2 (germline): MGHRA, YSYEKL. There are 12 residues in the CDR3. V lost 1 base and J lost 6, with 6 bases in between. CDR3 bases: TGCGCCAGCAGCCAAGGGGGGTCTGAAGCTTTCTTT. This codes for CASSQGGSEAFF.

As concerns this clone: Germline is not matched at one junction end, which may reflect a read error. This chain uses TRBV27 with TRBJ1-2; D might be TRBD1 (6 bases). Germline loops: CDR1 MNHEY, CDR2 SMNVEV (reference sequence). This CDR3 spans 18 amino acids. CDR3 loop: CASAVGQQHYSSYYGYAF. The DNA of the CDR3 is TGTGCCAGCGCCGTTGGACAGCAACATTACAGTTCGTACTATGGCTACGCCTTC.

CDR3: CASSPQTGTGNTIYF. The DNA for the CDR3 is TGTGCCAGCAGCCCGCAGACAGGGACTGGAAACACCATATATTTT. V gene TRBV9 combines with J gene TRBJ1-3, with 7 bases lining up with TRBD1. This CDR3 is built from 15 residues. The trim removed 4 bases at V and 2 bases at J, leaving 6 bases unmatched. Germline CDR1 reads SGDLS; CDR2 reads YYNGEE.

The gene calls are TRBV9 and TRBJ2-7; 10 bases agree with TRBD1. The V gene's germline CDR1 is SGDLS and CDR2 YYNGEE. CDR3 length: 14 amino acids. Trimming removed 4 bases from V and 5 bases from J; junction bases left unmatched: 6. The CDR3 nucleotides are TGTGCCAGCAGCCCGACAGGGGGCACGGACGAGCAGTACTTC. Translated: CASSPTGGTDEQYF.

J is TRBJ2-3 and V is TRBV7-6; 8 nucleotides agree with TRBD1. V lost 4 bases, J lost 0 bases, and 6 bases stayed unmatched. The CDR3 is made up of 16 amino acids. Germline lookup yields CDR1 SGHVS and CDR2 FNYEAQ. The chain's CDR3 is CASSSRTGHSTDTQYF. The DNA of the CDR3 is TGTGCCAGCAGCTCACGGACAGGGCATAGCACAGATACGCAGTATTTT. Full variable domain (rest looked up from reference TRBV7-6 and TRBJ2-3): GAGVSQSPRYKVTKRGQDVALRCDPISGHVSLYWYRQALGQGPEFLTYFNYEAQQDKSGLPNDRFSAERPEGSISTLTIQRTEQRDSAMYRCASSSRTGHSTDTQYFGPGTRLTVL.

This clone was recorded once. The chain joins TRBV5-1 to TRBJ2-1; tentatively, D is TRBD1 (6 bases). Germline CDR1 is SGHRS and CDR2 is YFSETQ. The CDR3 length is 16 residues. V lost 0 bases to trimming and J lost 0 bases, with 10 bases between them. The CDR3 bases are TGCGCCAGCAGCTTGGACGGACAGTTCTCCTACAATGAGCAGTTCTTC. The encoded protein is CASSLDGQFSYNEQFF.

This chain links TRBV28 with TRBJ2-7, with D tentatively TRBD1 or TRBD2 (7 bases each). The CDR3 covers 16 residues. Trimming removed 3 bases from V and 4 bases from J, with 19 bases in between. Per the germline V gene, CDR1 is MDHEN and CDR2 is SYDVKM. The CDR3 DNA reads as TGTGCCAGCAGTTTCGGCCCACACAGGGGAGGGTACGAGCAGTACTTC. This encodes CASSFGPHRGGYEQYF.